This T cell receptor (beta chain) is from a study of T cell responses to AZD1222 COVID-19 vaccine. Per germline, CDR1 SGHAT and CDR2 FQNNGV. V was cut by 3 bases and J by 3 bases, with 5 bases left in between. This CDR3 spans 12 amino acids. Generated by immunoSEQ multiplex PCR, the TCRdb table keeps only in-frame clones and is missing some. Of 150,000 or so clones listed, about 90% are singletons. With regard to this clone: Antigen unknown.

General study results and limits: Of the AZD1222 recipients, only 5 to 7 were seropositive at baseline. Mostly white British, mostly female donors; authors suggested clonal diversity may be underestimated. Targeting of unmutated variant regions was reportedly seen in nearly half of spike-specific TCRs.

The chain employs TRBV11-2 and TRBJ1-2; weak D call: TRBD1 (5 bases). This sequence was found in an adult who received the AZD1222 COVID-19 vaccine. Sequencing was performed on peripheral blood, taken 28 days after the second AZD1222 dose. CDR3 DNA sequence: TGTGCCAGCAGCTTGGGGGACTATGGCTACACCTTC. This sequence encodes CASSLGDYGYTF. The variable domain in full, completed from reference TRBV11-2 and TRBJ1-2, reads EAGVAQSPRYKIIEKRQSVAFWCNPISGHATLYWYQQILGQGPKLLIQFQNNGVVDDSQLPKDRFSAERLKGVDSTLKIQPAKLEDSAVYLCASSLGDYGYTFGSGTRLTVV.